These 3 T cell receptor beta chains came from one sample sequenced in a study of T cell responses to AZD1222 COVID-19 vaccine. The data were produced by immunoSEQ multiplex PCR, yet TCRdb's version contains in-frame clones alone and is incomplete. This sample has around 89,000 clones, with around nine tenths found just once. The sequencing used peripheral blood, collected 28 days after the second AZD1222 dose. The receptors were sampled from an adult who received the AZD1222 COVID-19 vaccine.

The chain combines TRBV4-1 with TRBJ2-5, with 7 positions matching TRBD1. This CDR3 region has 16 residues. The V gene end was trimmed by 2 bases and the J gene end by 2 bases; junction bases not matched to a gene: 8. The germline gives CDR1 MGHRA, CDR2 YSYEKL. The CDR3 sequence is CASSQSQTGKQETQYF. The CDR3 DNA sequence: TGCGCCAGCAGCCAATCCCAGACAGGGAAACAAGAGACCCAGTACTTC.

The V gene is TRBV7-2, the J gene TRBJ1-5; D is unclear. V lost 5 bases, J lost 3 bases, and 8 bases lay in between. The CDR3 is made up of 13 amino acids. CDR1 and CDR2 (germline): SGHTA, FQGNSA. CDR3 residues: CASSRDTNQPQHF. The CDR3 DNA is TGTGCCAGCAGCCGCGACACCAATCAGCCCCAGCATTTT.

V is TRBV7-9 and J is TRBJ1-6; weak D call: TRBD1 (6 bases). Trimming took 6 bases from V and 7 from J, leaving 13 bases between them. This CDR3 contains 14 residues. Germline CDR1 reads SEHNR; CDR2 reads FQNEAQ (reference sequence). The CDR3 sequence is CASRATGLNSPLHF. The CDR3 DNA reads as TGTGCCAGCAGGGCGACAGGCTTGAATTCACCCCTCCACTTT.